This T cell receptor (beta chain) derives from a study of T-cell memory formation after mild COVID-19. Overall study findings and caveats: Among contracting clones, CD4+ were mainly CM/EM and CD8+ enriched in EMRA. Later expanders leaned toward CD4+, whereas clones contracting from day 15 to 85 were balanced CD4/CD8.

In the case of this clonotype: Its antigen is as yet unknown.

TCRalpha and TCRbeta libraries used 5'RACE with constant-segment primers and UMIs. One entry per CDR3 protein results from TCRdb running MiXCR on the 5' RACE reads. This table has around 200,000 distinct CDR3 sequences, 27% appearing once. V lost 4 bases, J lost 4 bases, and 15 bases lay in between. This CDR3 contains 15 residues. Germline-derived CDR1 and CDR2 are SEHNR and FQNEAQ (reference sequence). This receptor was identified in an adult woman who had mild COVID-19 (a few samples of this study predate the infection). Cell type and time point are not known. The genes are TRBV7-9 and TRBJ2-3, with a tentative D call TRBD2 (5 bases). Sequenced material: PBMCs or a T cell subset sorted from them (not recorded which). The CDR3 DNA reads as TGTGCCAGCAGCTACGACTCGGGGTTCTCAGATACGCAGTATTTT. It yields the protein CASSYDSGFSDTQYF.